The clone carrying this TCR beta chain was detected only a few times. Its antigen is currently unknown. MiXCR, run by TCRdb on the reads, gives a single entry per CDR3 protein. The sample lists around 170,000 distinct CDR3 sequences; roughly a sixth were seen once. The V gene lost 0 bases and the J gene lost 7 bases, with 10 bases spanning the gap. The V gene's germline CDR1 is MNHEY and CDR2 SVGAGI. The CDR3 has 14 residues. These data come from a study of T cell repertoires in cytomegalovirus infection. Study information: It can be stated that public TCR beta signatures indicated CMV infection as well as a matching HLA type.

General study results and limits: HLA-C-restricted CMV-specific TCR beta clonotypes were dominant in the ex vivo response. CMV carriers having the relevant HLA were flagged by cumulative public TCR beta family frequency.

The rearrangement links TRBV6-5 to TRBJ2-1, with D tentatively TRBD1 or TRBD2 (5 bases each). Sequences were obtained from CD8+ T cells from PBMCs. The sequence derives from a human donor in good health (CMV status not recorded). Some clones in this sample may be carry-over from other donors' samples. The CDR3 loop reads CASSYSKRGNEQFF. The CDR3 region has the DNA TGTGCCAGCAGTTACTCGAAGAGGGGTAATGAGCAGTTCTTC.